A single sample gave rise to the 18 T cell receptor beta chains below, sequenced in a study of response to subunit inactivated influenza vaccine. One entry per CDR3 protein, called by TCRdb with MiXCR from the RT-PCR reads. Of around 470,000 distinct CDR3 sequences in the sample, approximately 7.7% were seen once. The sequenced sample was PBMCs from blood, obtained around 25 months after vaccination. The receptors originated from a man between 50 and 70 years old who received an inactivated influenza vaccine.

The rearrangement links TRBV20-1 to TRBJ2-3, with 9 bases matching TRBD2. Per germline, CDR1 DFQATT and CDR2 SNEGSKA (reference sequence). With 2 bases clipped from V and 7 bases from J, the junction kept 7 bases outside the gene matches. This CDR3 region has 14 residues. In DNA form, the CDR3 reads TGCAGTGCTAGATCTAGCGGGGCCACGAATACGCAGTATTTT. This encodes CSARSSGATNTQYF.

This clonotype was seen a handful of times. The chain carries TRBV7-6 and TRBJ2-3; D is unclear. V lost 1 base to trimming and J lost 3 bases, with 14 bases between them. The CDR3 is 16 amino acids. Looked up from germline, CDR1 is SGHVS and CDR2 is FNYEAQ. CDR3 protein: CASSLGVVGWTDTQYF. DNA of the CDR3: TGTGCCAGCAGCTTAGGTGTCGTGGGCTGGACAGATACGCAGTATTTT. Variable domain in full (rest from reference TRBV7-6 and TRBJ2-3): GAGVSQSPRYKVTKRGQDVALRCDPISGHVSLYWYRQALGQGPEFLTYFNYEAQQDKSGLPNDRFSAERPEGSISTLTIQRTEQRDSAMYRCASSLGVVGWTDTQYFGPGTRLTVL.

The V gene is TRBV28, the J gene TRBJ2-2; no clear D. Germline V lookup: CDR1 MDHEN, CDR2 SYDVKM. The V end lost 4 bases, the J end lost 6 bases, and 6 bases lay between the germline ends. This CDR3 has 12 amino acids. CDR3 sequence: CASSWLAGELFF. The CDR3 bases are TGTGCCAGCAGTTGGCTTGCCGGGGAGCTGTTTTTT. The full variable domain, rest sourced from reference TRBV28 and TRBJ2-2, is DVKVTQSSRYLVKRTGEKVFLECVQDMDHENMFWYRQDPGLGLRLIYFSYDVKMKEKGDIPEGYSVSREKKERFSLILESASTNQTSMYLCASSWLAGELFFGEGSRLTVL.

This clonotype appeared a few times. This could be a read error, since a much larger clone is one nucleotide away. The rearrangement links TRBV20-1 to TRBJ2-2, with TRBD1 matching 10 bases. There are 16 residues in the CDR3. Germline V gene lookup returns CDR1 DFQATT and CDR2 SNEGSKA (reference sequence). For the CDR3, the DNA is TGCTGTGCTCAAACTCAACCGGGACAGGGGACCGGGGAGCTGTTTTTT. Protein: CCAQTQPGQGTGELFF.

This clonotype was observed many times. The chain links TRBV29-1 to TRBJ2-3; possibly TRBD1 for D (6 bases). Germline CDR1 is SQVTM and CDR2 is ANQGSEA. The length of the CDR3 is 13 residues. V was clipped by 2 bases and J by 8 bases, with 14 bases between them. Here the CDR3 reads CSVETQQGGTQYF. The CDR3, as DNA: TGCAGCGTTGAAACCCAACAGGGCGGTACGCAGTATTTT.

The sample holds many counts of this clonotype. The chain links TRBV10-3 to TRBJ2-5; TRBD1 is a possible D gene (6 bases). The V gene's germline CDR1 is ENHRY and CDR2 SYGVKD. Trimming left V 6 bases short and J 3 bases short, with 8 bases between. This CDR3 region has 12 residues. In DNA, the CDR3 is TGTGCCATCAGGGACAGAGAAGAGACCCAGTACTTC. It translates to CAIRDREETQYF.

This clonotype turned up a few times. The CDR3 region is CASSKLAGGPYNEQFF. The CDR3, as DNA: TGTGCCAGCAGTAAACTAGCGGGGGGGCCCTACAATGAGCAGTTCTTC. The gene calls are TRBV27 and TRBJ2-1; TRBD2 matches at 13 bases. The trim removed 5 bases at V and 2 bases at J, leaving 3 bases unmatched. The CDR3 consists of 16 residues. The germline gives CDR1 MNHEY, CDR2 SMNVEV (reference sequence).

This clonotype was detected only a few times. V and J are TRBV11-2 and TRBJ2-4; TRBD1 matches 8 bases. Losses at the gene ends were 4 bases for V and 0 bases for J; bases not matched to a gene: 17. Per the germline V gene, CDR1 is SGHAT and CDR2 is FQNNGV. The CDR3 extends over 20 amino acids. The CDR3 DNA sequence: TGTGCCAGCAGCTCCCCCGCGGCAGGGGGCCAGTACCTAGCCAAAAACATTCAGTACTTC. The encoded protein is CASSSPAAGGQYLAKNIQYF.

The chain joins TRBV7-2 to TRBJ2-3; D ambiguous. Germline values: CDR1 SGHTA, CDR2 FQGNSA. This CDR3 contains 13 residues. V was trimmed by 2 bases and J by 5 bases, leaving 8 bases between them. CDR3 region: CASSLREIDTQYF. The CDR3 DNA is TGTGCCAGCAGCTTAAGAGAAATAGATACGCAGTATTTT.

The sample holds a few counts of this clonotype. The chain carries TRBV7-6 and TRBJ2-3; D possibly corresponds to TRBD2 (7 bases). Germline V gene sequence: CDR1 SGHVS, CDR2 FNYEAQ. V was trimmed by 0 bases and J by 5 bases, leaving 15 bases between them. The CDR3 runs 16 residues. The CDR3 sequence: CASSLAGGGGVDTQYF. The CDR3 DNA reads TGTGCCAGCAGCTTAGCGGGAGGGGGAGGCGTAGATACGCAGTATTTT.

The V and J genes are TRBV4-1 and TRBJ1-2; D gene unclear. The CDR3 runs 15 residues. With 2 bases removed from V and 0 bases from J, the gap between germline ends came to 10 bases. CDR1 is MGHRA and CDR2 is YSYEKL in the germline V gene. The CDR3 DNA follows: TGCGCCAGCAGCCAACAGACGGCGACTAACTATGGCTACACCTTC. This codes for CASSQQTATNYGYTF.

This clonotype came up many times. The rearrangement uses TRBV6-2 or TRBV6-3 and TRBJ2-5; possibly TRBD2 for D (5 bases). V gave up 2 bases and J gave up 1 base, with 8 bases separating them. The CDR3 extends over 14 amino acids. Germline CDR1 and CDR2: MNHEY and SVGEGT. The CDR3 region has the DNA TGTGCCAGCAGTTACCTGCGGGTCCAAGAGACCCAGTACTTC. Translating it yields CASSYLRVQETQYF.

The genes are TRBV7-2 and TRBJ1-2, with 7 bases aligning to TRBD1. Germline V gene sequence: CDR1 SGHTA, CDR2 FQGNSA. J was trimmed by 8 bases and V by 4 bases; bases with no gene match: 10. The CDR3 has 14 amino acids. The CDR3 protein is CASSSIVQGDGYTF. The CDR3 nucleotides are TGTGCCAGCAGCTCTATTGTTCAGGGGGACGGCTACACCTTC.

V gene TRBV4-1 combines with J gene TRBJ1-1, with TRBD1 matching over 8 bases. The CDR3 is made up of 15 amino acids. V trimming: 3 bases; J trimming: 1 base; junction bases outside the gene matches: 4. Germline CDR1 MGHRA, CDR2 YSYEKL. For the CDR3, the DNA is TGCGCCAGCAGCCATGACGGGACAGGGAACACTGAAGCTTTCTTT. It is translated as CASSHDGTGNTEAFF.

This chain uses TRBV29-1 with TRBJ2-5; 7 bases fit TRBD1. Germline CDR1 is SQVTM and CDR2 is ANQGSEA. The CDR3 runs 15 residues. Trimming removed 2 bases from V and 1 base from J; junction bases left unmatched: 7. CDR3 DNA: TGCAGCGTTGAAAGCCCCGGGACAGCCCAAGAGACCCAGTACTTC. As protein: CSVESPGTAQETQYF. Combining the CDR3 with reference TRBV29-1 and TRBJ2-5 gives the whole variable domain SAVISQKPSRDICQRGTSLTIQCQVDSQVTMMFWYRQQPGQSLTLIATANQGSEATYESGFVIDKFPISRPNLTFSTLTVSNMSPEDSSIYLCSVESPGTAQETQYFGPGTRLLVL.

In this sample, this clonotype turned up a few times. The genes are TRBV15 and TRBJ1-5, with TRBD1 matching 8 bases. Germline V CDR1 and CDR2: LNHNV, YYDKDF (reference sequence). V trimming: 3 bases; J trimming: 1 base; junction bases outside the gene matches: 11. CDR3 size: 18 residues. CDR3 protein: CATSRTGALVVSNQPQHF. CDR3 coding DNA: TGTGCCACCAGCAGGACAGGGGCGTTGGTGGTAAGCAATCAGCCCCAGCATTTT.

DNA for the CDR3: TGCAGCGTTGCTAGCGGGGGGCGGGTCGATACGCAGTATTTT. Translation: CSVASGGRVDTQYF. The chain uses TRBV29-1 and TRBJ2-3; 11 positions match TRBD2. CDR3 length: 14 amino acids. Germline V gives CDR1 SQVTM, CDR2 ANQGSEA. Trimming removed 4 bases from V and 6 bases from J; junction bases left unmatched: 6.

This clonotype was recorded a few times. The rearrangement links TRBV14 to TRBJ2-3; D is undetermined. Germline lookup yields CDR1 SGHDN and CDR2 FVKESK. CDR3 length equals 14 residues. The germline V and J ends were trimmed by 0 bases and 8 bases, with 12 bases remaining between them. CDR3 coding DNA: TGTGCCAGCAGCCAAGATATGGGGTTTGGTACGCAGTATTTT. This translates into CASSQDMGFGTQYF.